These T cell receptor beta chains were read from a single sample in a study of cytomegalovirus exposure and HLA in healthy donors. Assay: immunoSEQ multiplex PCR; the TCRdb copy retains only in-frame clones and omits some. Here the sample spans about 330,000 clones, about nine tenths being singletons. The sample taken for sequencing was PBMCs. Receptors were obtained from a woman between 18 and 29 years old in good health and CMV-seronegative. Each CDR3 is given with its conserved first and last residue. The D gene is left open where the match is weak. Where a row states a size, it is once, few, many or the class of an expanded clone; other rows omit it.

D gene	V gene	J gene	clone size	CDR3 DNA	CDR3 protein
TRBD1	TRBV5-4	TRBJ1-1	NA	TGTGCCAGCAGCTCGTCAGGGGGGAGCACTGAAGCTTTCTTT	CASSSSGGSTEAFF
TRBD1	TRBV7-2	TRBJ1-2	once	TGTGCCAGCTCTAGGTCACAGGGGGAGGGCTACACCTTC	CASSRSQGEGYTF
NA	TRBV7-8	TRBJ1-4	NA	TGTGCCAGCAGCCTAGCACTCGATGAAAAACTGTTTTTT	CASSLALDEKLFF
NA	TRBV6-5	TRBJ2-2	NA	TGTGCCAGCAGTACCCTTGAGTGGTTCACCGGGGAGCTGTTTTTT	CASSTLEWFTGELFF
NA	TRBV2	TRBJ2-7	few	TGTGCCAGCAGTGAACGCAGGGGCGAGCAGTACTTC	CASSERRGEQYF
NA	TRBV18	TRBJ2-7	NA	TGTGCCAGCTCAACCGGGAACTTTGAGCAGTACTTC	CASSTGNFEQYF
TRBD2	TRBV28	TRBJ2-3	NA	TGTGCCAGCAGTTTAGCGGGAGTAGGCACAGATACGCAGTATTTT	CASSLAGVGTDTQYF
NA	TRBV9	TRBJ2-5	NA	TGTGCCAGCAGCGTAGCGGGGGTGGAGACCCAGTACTTC	CASSVAGVETQYF
NA	TRBV12-5	TRBJ1-2	NA	TGTGCTAGTGGTTTGGCACCGGAGGGAGGGAATGGCTACACCTTC	CASGLAPEGGNGYTF
TRBD2	TRBV5-4	TRBJ2-2	NA	TGTGCCAGCAGCCTGGTGGGACTAGCGGGGGCCGGGGAGCTGTTTTTT	CASSLVGLAGAGELFF
NA	TRBV11-1	TRBJ2-7	NA	TGTGCCAGCAGCTTAGCGGGAGAGCGCTACGAGCAGTACTTC	CASSLAGERYEQYF
TRBD2	TRBV6-1	TRBJ2-1	NA	TGTGCCAGCAGTGGCGGGACTAGCGCCTACAATGAGCAGTTCTTC	CASSGGTSAYNEQFF
TRBD1	TRBV2	TRBJ1-5	NA	TGTGCCAGCAGTGGAGGACAGGTCCCCAATCAGCCCCAGCATTTT	CASSGGQVPNQPQHF
TRBD2	TRBV2	TRBJ2-7	NA	TGTGCCAGCAGCGGACTAGCGGTTACCTCTGGGAACGAGCAGTACTTC	CASSGLAVTSGNEQYF
TRBD1	TRBV4-1	TRBJ2-7	NA	TGCGCCAGCAGCCCCCTCGTGGGACAGGGGATCTCCTACGAGCAGTACTTC	CASSPLVGQGISYEQYF
NA	TRBV4-2	TRBJ2-1	NA	TGTGCCAGCAGCCAAGATAAAAGAGGTGAGCAGTTCTTC	CASSQDKRGEQFF
NA	TRBV4-2	TRBJ2-7	NA	TGTGCCAGCAGCCAAGATCAAAGCGGCTACGAGCAGTACTTC	CASSQDQSGYEQYF
TRBD2	TRBV27	TRBJ2-7	NA	TGTGCCAGCAGCTCCGGGACTAGCGGGACCTACCCCCCCTACGAGCAGTACTTC	CASSSGTSGTYPPYEQYF
TRBD1	TRBV4-1	TRBJ2-5	NA	TGCGCCAGCAGCCGGGGACAGGGGCAAGAGACCCAGTACTTC	CASSRGQGQETQYF
TRBD2	TRBV19	TRBJ2-1	NA	TGTGCCAGTAGACTTAGCGGGAGGACAGGTGAGCAGTTCTTC	CASRLSGRTGEQFF
TRBD2	TRBV5-1	TRBJ2-7	NA	TGCGCCAGCAGCTGGGTAGCGGGTACCACCTACGAGCAGTACTTC	CASSWVAGTTYEQYF
NA	TRBV18	TRBJ1-4	NA	TGTGCCACAAGCTCATCGACAGACAGGACACTGTTTTTT	CATSSSTDRTLFF
TRBD2	TRBV28	TRBJ2-7	NA	TGTGCCAGCAGCACGCCCGGACTAGCGGCCCACGAGCAGTACTTC	CASSTPGLAAHEQYF
TRBD2	TRBV27	TRBJ2-1	NA	TGTGCCAGCAGCCAGCTAGCGGGAGGGCCTGGTGAGCAGTTCTTC	CASSQLAGGPGEQFF
TRBD1	TRBV28	TRBJ1-2	NA	TGTGCCAGCAGTACAGGGGGCCCCCTCGCCTTTTATGGCTACACCTTC	CASSTGGPLAFYGYTF
NA	TRBV28	TRBJ1-4	NA	TGTGCCAGCAGTTTTATCGGGGGGGCCACAACTAATGAAAAACTGTTTTTT	CASSFIGGATTNEKLFF
TRBD1	TRBV5-1	TRBJ2-5	NA	TGCGCCAGCAGCCCTGGGACAGAACAAGAGACCCAGTACTTC	CASSPGTEQETQYF
NA	TRBV5-4	TRBJ1-2	NA	TGTGCCAGCAGCGTACAGGGTATTCGGTATGGCTACACCTTC	CASSVQGIRYGYTF
TRBD1	TRBV5-1	TRBJ2-7	NA	TGCGCCAGCACTTTGGGACAGAGCTCCTACGAGCAGTACTTC	CASTLGQSSYEQYF
TRBD2	TRBV28	TRBJ2-7	NA	TGTGCCAGCAGCCCCATGGTACTAGCGTCGTTCTACGAGCAGTACTTC	CASSPMVLASFYEQYF